This T cell receptor (beta chain) originates from a study of T cells in Graves' hyperthyroidism and ophthalmopathy. The study's findings and limits: Stable hyperthyroidism was separated from ophthalmopathy by a model based on 13 V-J features.

Germline loops: CDR1 PRHDT, CDR2 FYEKMQ (reference sequence). CDR3 length: 12 amino acids. The germline V and J ends were trimmed by 1 base and 8 bases, with 6 bases remaining between them. TCR beta CDR3 region amplification was performed from RNA transcripts. The study used the HTBI primer set for a first-round RT-PCR of the TCR CDR3. Using its own MiXCR run on the multiplex PCR reads, TCRdb lists one record per CDR3 protein. Of more than 550,000 distinct CDR3 sequences listed, around 20% are singletons. This clonotype has a count of ten or more. The antigen is undetermined. A roughly 9.3 ml volume of fresh peripheral blood provided the PBMCs.

The gene calls are TRBV13 and TRBJ1-5, with a weak D call TRBD1 (6 bases). The sample was blood. The TCR was taken from a woman in her 50s with Graves' hyperthyroidism that later progressed to Graves' ophthalmopathy. The DNA for the CDR3 is TGTGCCAGCAGCTTAGAGGGGGAGCCCCAGCATTTT. It translates to CASSLEGEPQHF.